Following are 27 T cell receptor beta chains from one sample sequenced in a study of cytomegalovirus exposure and HLA in healthy donors. The PCR made use of 60 Vbeta and 13 Jbeta primers. The repertoire was sequenced with immunoSEQ multiplex PCR; TCRdb's copy has only in-frame clones and lacks some. The table includes about 190,000 clones, 74% detected once. The sample taken for sequencing was PBMCs. The receptor source for this set is a woman aged 25 to 39 in good health and CMV-seropositive.

This rearrangement joins TRBV9 to TRBJ1-1; D not resolved. With 0 bases removed from V and 3 bases from J, the gap between germline ends came to 6 bases. The CDR3 sequence is 13 residues long. Germline CDR1 is SGDLS and CDR2 is YYNGEE. CDR3 amino acids: CASSVATDTEAFF. The CDR3 nucleotides read TGTGCCAGCAGCGTAGCTACGGACACTGAAGCTTTCTTT.

The chain combines TRBV2 with TRBJ1-6; 10 bases match TRBD1. The V segment lost 6 bases and the J segment 11 bases; nucleotides outside the gene matches: 13. The CDR3 is made up of 16 amino acids. Germline assignment: CDR1 SNHLY and CDR2 FYNNEI. CDR3 bases: TGTGCCAGCAGCAACCCCAACGGACAGGGGGTTACACCCCTCCACTTT. Encoded protein: CASSNPNGQGVTPLHF.

The chain is built from TRBV11-2 and TRBJ2-7; D not certain. CDR3 length: 13 residues. Trimming pared 2 bases from V and 2 bases from J, leaving 7 bases between. Germline values: CDR1 SGHAT, CDR2 FQNNGV. The CDR3 here is CASSLQFPYEQYF. The CDR3, as DNA: TGTGCCAGCAGCTTACAGTTCCCCTACGAGCAGTACTTC.

V is TRBV5-1 and J is TRBJ1-1, with D unresolved. This CDR3 contains 13 residues. Trimming cost V 0 bases and J 4 bases, with 7 bases left between them. CDR1 is SGHRS and CDR2 is YFSETQ in the germline V gene. The CDR3 DNA reads TGCGCCAGCAGCTTGGTTACGGGCACTGAAGCTTTCTTT. Translation: CASSLVTGTEAFF.

The chain has TRBV19 and TRBJ1-2; 7 bases are a match to TRBD1. Germline values: CDR1 LNHDA, CDR2 SQIVND (reference sequence). The CDR3 spans 17 residues. Trimming at V came to 3 bases and at J to 3 bases, leaving 13 bases not matched to a gene. Here the CDR3 DNA reads TGTGCCAGTAGTATCTTCGGGGTCACAGGGGAACACTATGGCTACACCTTC. This codes for CASSIFGVTGEHYGYTF.

This clone was detected a few times. This chain links TRBV7-9 with TRBJ2-1; tentatively, D is TRBD2 (6 bases). Germline V lookup: CDR1 SEHNR, CDR2 FQNEAQ (reference sequence). The V and J ends lost 2 bases and 4 bases respectively, with 21 bases between them. The CDR3 is 18 amino acids. For the CDR3, the DNA is TGTGCCAGCAGCTTACCATTTCTCCGGGAGAGCGCTTACAATGAGCAGTTCTTC. This gives the protein CASSLPFLRESAYNEQFF. Looking up the rest from reference TRBV7-9 and TRBJ2-1 gives the full variable domain: DTGVSQNPRHKITKRGQNVTFRCDPISEHNRLYWYRQTLGQGPEFLTYFQNEAQLEKSRLLSDRFSAERPKGSFSTLEIQRTEQGDSAMYLCASSLPFLRESAYNEQFFGPGTRLTVL.

The V call is TRBV9, the J call TRBJ2-2, with TRBD2 matching over 9 bases. CDR1 and CDR2 from the germline V gene are SGDLS and YYNGEE. The length of the CDR3 is 18 residues. V was clipped by 0 bases and J by 2 bases; unmatched bases: 8. DNA of the CDR3: TGTGCCAGCAGCGTAGAGGGGGGGCTAGCGGGAAACACCGGGGAGCTGTTTTTT. It encodes CASSVEGGLAGNTGELFF.

The V call is TRBV11-2, the J call TRBJ2-7, with D possibly being TRBD1 (5 bases). From germline, CDR1 is SGHAT and CDR2 FQNNGV. CDR3 length: 13 amino acids. The V end was cut by 5 bases, the J end by 6 bases, with 14 bases between. DNA for the CDR3: TGTGCCAGCAGCCTCTTTCAGGGAAGCGAGCAGTACTTC. Protein: CASSLFQGSEQYF. The full variable domain, in which reference TRBV11-2 and TRBJ2-7 provide the parts outside the CDR3, is EAGVAQSPRYKIIEKRQSVAFWCNPISGHATLYWYQQILGQGPKLLIQFQNNGVVDDSQLPKDRFSAERLKGVDSTLKIQPAKLEDSAVYLCASSLFQGSEQYFGPGTRLTVT.

This clone was seen once. J is TRBJ2-7 and V is TRBV4-2, with TRBD2 matching over 12 bases. The CDR3 consists of 15 residues. J gave up 5 bases and V 2 bases, and 4 bases lay outside the gene matches. From germline, CDR1 is LGHNA and CDR2 YNFKEQ. This CDR3 reads CASSQSLAGGDEQYF. The DNA for the CDR3 is TGTGCCAGCAGCCAATCCCTAGCGGGAGGGGACGAGCAGTACTTC.

This chain connects TRBV5-6 to TRBJ2-7, with 14 nucleotides matching TRBD2. Germline V gene data show CDR1 as SGHDT and CDR2 as YYEEEE. V lost 3 bases to trimming and J lost 3 bases; unmatched junction nucleotides: 2. This CDR3 region has 15 residues. Here the CDR3 reads CASSWGLAGVYEQYF. In nucleotides, the CDR3 is TGTGCCAGCAGCTGGGGACTAGCGGGGGTCTACGAGCAGTACTTC.

J is TRBJ1-1 and V is TRBV6-5; D is unresolved. V was trimmed by 5 bases and J by 3 bases, leaving 13 bases between them. Germline CDR1 and CDR2: MNHEY and SVGAGI. The CDR3 runs to 14 residues. The CDR3 DNA is TGTGCCAGCAGTCTGACGGGGATTGACACTGAAGCTTTCTTT. This translates into CASSLTGIDTEAFF.

The chain joins TRBV14 to TRBJ2-1; 14 bases match TRBD2. CDR1 SGHDN and CDR2 FVKESK come from the germline V gene. Trimming at V came to 3 bases and at J to 7 bases, leaving 5 bases not matched to a gene. The CDR3 is 16 amino acids. The CDR3 here is CASSQLGTSGRNEQFF. The CDR3 DNA follows: TGTGCCAGCAGCCAGCTTGGGACTAGCGGGAGAAATGAGCAGTTCTTC. Variable domain in full (rest from reference TRBV14 and TRBJ2-1): EAGVTQFPSHSVIEKGQTVTLRCDPISGHDNLYWYRRVMGKEIKFLLHFVKESKQDESGMPNNRFLAERTGGTYSTLKVQPAELEDSGVYFCASSQLGTSGRNEQFFGPGTRLTVL.

The CDR3 DNA sequence: TGTGCCAGCTTGCAGGGGCACAACTATGGCTACACCTTC. Protein: CASLQGHNYGYTF. V and J are TRBV21-1 and TRBJ1-2; the listed D gene, TRBD1, was not tested against the DNA. TRBV21-1 is termed a pseudogene. This CDR3 comprises 13 residues.

The genes are TRBV5-1 and TRBJ2-7, with 7 bases that match TRBD1. Trimming removed 0 bases from V and 3 bases from J; junction bases left unmatched: 6. Germline values: CDR1 SGHRS, CDR2 YFSETQ. The CDR3 has 15 amino acids. This CDR3 is CASSLAAGQDYEQYF. CDR3 coding DNA: TGCGCCAGCAGCTTGGCCGCAGGACAGGACTACGAGCAGTACTTC.

V usage is TRBV27 and J usage is TRBJ2-1; 9 nucleotides match TRBD2. Germline V lookup: CDR1 MNHEY, CDR2 SMNVEV (reference sequence). The CDR3 extends over 17 amino acids. Trimming took 7 bases from V and 2 from J; bases not matched to a gene: 12. CDR3 nucleotides: TGTGCCAGCACCGGGGAACGACTAGCGGAGCCCTACAATGAGCAGTTCTTC. It specifies CASTGERLAEPYNEQFF.

Of note for this clone: This CDR3 fails to terminate in the conserved phenylalanine or tryptophan, so it likely reflects a read error. The limits of the CDR3 on the DNA are not certain, so only TCRdb's listed CDR3 is given. The J gene is TRBJ1-1, the V gene TRBV4-2. The germline gives CDR1 LGHNA, CDR2 YNFKEQ. From its first to its last residue, the CDR3 has 9 amino acids. CDR3 sequence reads: CASSQEEEG.

In its sample, this clone was seen once. The rearrangement links TRBV7-9 to TRBJ1-2; TRBD1 matches at 7 bases. CDR3 length: 13 residues. The trim removed 5 bases at V and 6 bases at J, leaving 6 bases unmatched. Germline loops: CDR1 SEHNR, CDR2 FQNEAQ (reference sequence). Written as DNA, the CDR3 is TGTGCCAGCAGCCGTCGACAGGGCCATGGCTACACCTTC. Protein: CASSRRQGHGYTF.

The chain combines TRBV5-1 with TRBJ2-5; D perhaps matches TRBD1 (5 bases). This CDR3 comprises 13 residues. In germline, CDR1 is SGHRS, CDR2 YFSETQ. V was clipped by 3 bases and J by 0 bases, with 6 bases between them. The CDR3 region has the DNA TGCGCCAGCAGCTCAGGGTACCAAGAGACCCAGTACTTC. Translation: CASSSGYQETQYF.

This clone came up once. The chain links TRBV5-1 to TRBJ1-1, with 7 nucleotides matching TRBD1. The V segment lost 6 bases and the J segment 0 bases; nucleotides outside the gene matches: 2. There are 13 residues in the CDR3. Germline CDR1 is SGHRS and CDR2 is YFSETQ. The CDR3 loop reads CASTQGMNTEAFF. In DNA, the CDR3 is TGCGCCAGCACACAGGGGATGAACACTGAAGCTTTCTTT.

This clone appeared once. J is TRBJ2-6 and V is TRBV28, with TRBD2 as a possible D gene (5 bases). Between the trimmed V and J ends, which lost 3 bases and 6 bases, there was a span of 9 bases. CDR3 size: 14 residues. Germline V lookup: CDR1 MDHEN, CDR2 SYDVKM. The DNA for the CDR3 is TGTGCCAGCAGTTTCAGAGGGTTGGCCAACGTCCTGACTTTC. It is translated as CASSFRGLANVLTF.

This chain uses TRBV5-4 with TRBJ2-1; 8 nucleotides align to TRBD2. V trimming: 4 bases; J trimming: 0 bases; junction bases outside the gene matches: 9. The CDR3 spans 17 residues. Germline loops: CDR1 SGHNT, CDR2 YYREEE (reference sequence). CDR3 loop: CASSHPGTRGSYNEQFF. CDR3 nucleotide sequence: TGTGCCAGCAGCCATCCCGGGACTAGGGGCTCCTACAATGAGCAGTTCTTC.

The chain is built from TRBV6-5 and TRBJ1-2; possibly TRBD1 for D (5 bases). Germline values: CDR1 MNHEY, CDR2 SVGAGI. This CDR3 contains 15 residues. V gave up 7 bases and J gave up 4 bases, with 19 bases separating them. CDR3 amino acids: CASTAVGGAGYGYTF. The CDR3 DNA reads as TGTGCCAGCACTGCGGTCGGTGGGGCAGGCTATGGCTACACCTTC.

Notes on this clone: The same CDR3 also results from other DNA sequences found in this sample. The V and J genes are TRBV5-1 and TRBJ2-1; possibly TRBD2 for D (6 bases). Germline V gene data show CDR1 as SGHRS and CDR2 as YFSETQ. The CDR3 consists of 14 residues. Trimming shortened V by 0 bases and J by 4 bases, and 8 bases separated the two germline ends. The CDR3 protein is CASSLGGGYNEQFF. The CDR3 DNA reads as TGCGCCAGCAGCTTGGGTGGAGGGTACAATGAGCAGTTCTTC.

This clone was detected once. The chain links TRBV18 to TRBJ2-7; no clear D gene. The ends were cut back, 2 bases at V and 1 base at J, with 9 bases in the middle. The CDR3 contains 14 residues. Germline CDR1 is KGHSH and CDR2 is LQKENI. The CDR3 nucleotides read TGTGCCAGCTCACCAGGGCCTCTTTCCTACGAGCAGTACTTC. It encodes CASSPGPLSYEQYF.

This clone appeared a few times. J is TRBJ1-2 and V is TRBV29-1; TRBD1 aligns across 8 bases. V lost 4 bases and J lost 8; bases outside the gene matches: 6. The CDR3 sequence is 12 residues long. Germline V gene data show CDR1 as SQVTM and CDR2 as ANQGSEA. CDR3 coding DNA: TGCAGCGTTGGGACAGGGATGAGCGGCTACACCTTC. Protein sequence: CSVGTGMSGYTF.

V and J are TRBV2 and TRBJ2-2; TRBD1 aligns across 8 bases. The CDR3 has 12 amino acids. Germline CDR1 is SNHLY and CDR2 is FYNNEI. V gave up 9 bases and J gave up 7 bases; unmatched junction bases: 4. The CDR3 nucleotides read TGTGCCAGGAGGACAGGGTTCGGGGAGCTGTTTTTT. Its translation is CARRTGFGELFF.

This clone was counted between two and nine times. DNA of the CDR3: TGTGCCAGCAGCTGGACTAGCGGGGGGTACGAGCAGTACTTC. It codes for CASSWTSGGYEQYF. The chain recombines TRBV11-2 with TRBJ2-7; 14 positions match TRBD2. Germline V gene lookup returns CDR1 SGHAT and CDR2 FQNNGV. The CDR3 totals 14 residues. V trimming: 4 bases; J trimming: 4 bases; junction bases outside the gene matches: 0.